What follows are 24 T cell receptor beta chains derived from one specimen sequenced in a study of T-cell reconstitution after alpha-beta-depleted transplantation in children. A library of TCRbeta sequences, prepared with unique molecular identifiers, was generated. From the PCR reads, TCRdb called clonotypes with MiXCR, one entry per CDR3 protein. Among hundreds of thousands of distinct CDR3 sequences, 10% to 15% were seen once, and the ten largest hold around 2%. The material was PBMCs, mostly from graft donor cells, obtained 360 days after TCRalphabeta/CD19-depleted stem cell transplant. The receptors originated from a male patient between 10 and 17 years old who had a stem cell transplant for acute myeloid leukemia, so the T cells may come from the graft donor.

The DNA of the CDR3 is TGTGCCAGCAGGCCCATGGGCACATACACAGATACGCAGTATTTT. Amino acids: CASRPMGTYTDTQYF. The chain combines TRBV28 with TRBJ2-3, with unresolved D. The germline V gene has CDR1 MDHEN and CDR2 SYDVKM. This CDR3 is built from 15 residues. Trimming took 6 bases from V and 2 from J, leaving 15 bases between them.

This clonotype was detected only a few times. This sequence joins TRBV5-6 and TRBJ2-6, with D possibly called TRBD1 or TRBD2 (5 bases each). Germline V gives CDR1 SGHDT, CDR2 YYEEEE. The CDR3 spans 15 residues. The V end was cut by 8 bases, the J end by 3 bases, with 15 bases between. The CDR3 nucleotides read TGTGCCAGTCTTAATTTGGGGGTTGGGGCCAACGTCCTGACTTTC. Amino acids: CASLNLGVGANVLTF.

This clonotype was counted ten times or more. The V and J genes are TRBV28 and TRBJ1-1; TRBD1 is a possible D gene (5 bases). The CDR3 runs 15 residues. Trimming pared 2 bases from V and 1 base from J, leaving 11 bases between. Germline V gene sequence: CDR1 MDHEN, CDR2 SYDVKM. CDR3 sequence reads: CASSLTGGPNTEAFF. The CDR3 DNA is TGTGCCAGCAGTTTAACGGGGGGACCGAACACTGAAGCTTTCTTT.

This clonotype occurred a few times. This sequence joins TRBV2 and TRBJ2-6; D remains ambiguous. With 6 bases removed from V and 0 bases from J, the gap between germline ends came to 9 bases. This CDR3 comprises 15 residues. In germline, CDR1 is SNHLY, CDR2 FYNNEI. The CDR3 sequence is CASRSTHSGANVLTF. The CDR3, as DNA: TGTGCCAGCAGATCTACCCACTCTGGGGCCAACGTCCTGACTTTC.

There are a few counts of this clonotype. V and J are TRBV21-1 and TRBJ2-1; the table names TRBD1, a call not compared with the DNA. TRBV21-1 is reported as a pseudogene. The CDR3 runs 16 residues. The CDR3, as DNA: TGTGCCAGCAGCCAAATAGGGGATTCTTCCTACAATGAGCAGTTCTTC. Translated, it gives CASSQIGDSSYNEQFF.

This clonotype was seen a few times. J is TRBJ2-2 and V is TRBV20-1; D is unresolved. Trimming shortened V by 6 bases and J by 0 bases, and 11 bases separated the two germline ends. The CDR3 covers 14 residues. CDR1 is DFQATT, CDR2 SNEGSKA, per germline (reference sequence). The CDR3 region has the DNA TGCAGTGCCACGCCTCTGACGAACACCGGGGAGCTGTTTTTT. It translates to CSATPLTNTGELFF.

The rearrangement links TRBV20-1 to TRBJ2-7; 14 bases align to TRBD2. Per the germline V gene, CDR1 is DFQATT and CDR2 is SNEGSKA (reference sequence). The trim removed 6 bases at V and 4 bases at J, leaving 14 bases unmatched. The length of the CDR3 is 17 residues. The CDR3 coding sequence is TGCAGTGCGCACAGGGGGGGACTAGCGGGAGTGATATACGAGCAGTACTTC. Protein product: CSAHRGGLAGVIYEQYF.

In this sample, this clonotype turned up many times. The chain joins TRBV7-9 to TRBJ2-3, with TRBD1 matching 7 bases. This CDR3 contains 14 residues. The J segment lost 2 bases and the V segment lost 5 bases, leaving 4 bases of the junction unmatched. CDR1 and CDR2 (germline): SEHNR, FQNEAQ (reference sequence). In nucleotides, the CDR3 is TGTGCCAGCAGCATAGACAGGGCCACAGATACGCAGTATTTT. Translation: CASSIDRATDTQYF. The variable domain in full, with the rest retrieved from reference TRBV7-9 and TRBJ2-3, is DTGVSQNPRHKITKRGQNVTFRCDPISEHNRLYWYRQTLGQGPEFLTYFQNEAQLEKSRLLSDRFSAERPKGSFSTLEIQRTEQGDSAMYLCASSIDRATDTQYFGPGTRLTVL.

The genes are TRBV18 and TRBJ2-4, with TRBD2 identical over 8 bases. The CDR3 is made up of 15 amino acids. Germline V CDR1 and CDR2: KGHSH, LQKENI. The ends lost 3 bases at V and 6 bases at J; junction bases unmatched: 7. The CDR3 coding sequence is TGTGCCAGCTCACCCACGGGAGGGCCGAGAAACATTCAGTACTTC. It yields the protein CASSPTGGPRNIQYF.

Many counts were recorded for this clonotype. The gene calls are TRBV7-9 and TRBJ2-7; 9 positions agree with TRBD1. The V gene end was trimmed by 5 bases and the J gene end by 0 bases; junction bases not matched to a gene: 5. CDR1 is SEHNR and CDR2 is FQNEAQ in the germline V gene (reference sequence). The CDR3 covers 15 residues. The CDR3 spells CASSPDRGYSYEQYF. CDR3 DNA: TGTGCCAGCAGCCCCGACAGGGGGTACTCCTACGAGCAGTACTTC.

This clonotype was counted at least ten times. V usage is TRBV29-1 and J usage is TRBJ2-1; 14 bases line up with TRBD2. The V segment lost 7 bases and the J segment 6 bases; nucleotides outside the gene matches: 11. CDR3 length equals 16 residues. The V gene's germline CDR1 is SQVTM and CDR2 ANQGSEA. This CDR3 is CSDPGTSGRFGNEQFF. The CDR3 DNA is TGCAGCGACCCCGGGACTAGCGGGAGATTTGGCAATGAGCAGTTCTTC.

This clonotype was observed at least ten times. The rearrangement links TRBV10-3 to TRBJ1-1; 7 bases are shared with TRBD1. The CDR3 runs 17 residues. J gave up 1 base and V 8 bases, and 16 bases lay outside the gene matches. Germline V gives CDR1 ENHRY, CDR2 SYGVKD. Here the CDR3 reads CAIVGTDPLRGNTEAFF. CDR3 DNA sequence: TGTGCCATCGTCGGGACAGATCCCTTGAGGGGGAACACTGAAGCTTTCTTT.

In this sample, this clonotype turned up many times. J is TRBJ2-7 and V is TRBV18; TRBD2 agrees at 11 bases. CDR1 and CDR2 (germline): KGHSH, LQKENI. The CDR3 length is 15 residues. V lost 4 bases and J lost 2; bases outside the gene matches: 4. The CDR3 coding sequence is TGTGCCAGCTCACTAACTAGCGGGAGCCCCTACGAGCAGTACTTC. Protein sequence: CASSLTSGSPYEQYF.

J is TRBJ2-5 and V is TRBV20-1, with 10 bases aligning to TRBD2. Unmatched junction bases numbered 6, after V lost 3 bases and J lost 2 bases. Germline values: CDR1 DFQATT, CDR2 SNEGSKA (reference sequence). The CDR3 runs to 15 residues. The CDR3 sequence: CSASGGAGGQETQYF. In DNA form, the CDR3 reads TGCAGTGCTAGTGGCGGAGCGGGAGGGCAAGAGACCCAGTACTTC.

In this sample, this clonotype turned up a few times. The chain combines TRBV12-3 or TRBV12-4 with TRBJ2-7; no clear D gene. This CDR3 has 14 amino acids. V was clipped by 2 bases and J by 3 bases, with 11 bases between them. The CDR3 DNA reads TGTGCCAGCAGTTTATGGCTAGGTATCTACGAGCAGTACTTC. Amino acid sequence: CASSLWLGIYEQYF.

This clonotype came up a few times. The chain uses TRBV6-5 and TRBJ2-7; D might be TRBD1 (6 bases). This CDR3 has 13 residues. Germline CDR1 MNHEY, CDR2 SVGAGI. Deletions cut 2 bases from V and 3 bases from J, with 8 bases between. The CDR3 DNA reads TGTGCCAGCAGTTACGGACAGCGCTACGAGCAGTACTTC. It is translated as CASSYGQRYEQYF.

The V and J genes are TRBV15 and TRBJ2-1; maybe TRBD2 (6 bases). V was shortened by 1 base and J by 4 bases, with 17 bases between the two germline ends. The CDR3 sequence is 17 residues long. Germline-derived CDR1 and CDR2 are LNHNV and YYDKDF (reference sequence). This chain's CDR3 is CATSRGSSGFSYNEQFF. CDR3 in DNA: TGTGCCACCAGCAGAGGTAGTAGCGGTTTCTCTTACAATGAGCAGTTCTTC.

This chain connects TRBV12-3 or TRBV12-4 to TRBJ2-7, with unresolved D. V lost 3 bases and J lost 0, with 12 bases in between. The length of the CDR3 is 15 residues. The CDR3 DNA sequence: TGTGCCAGCAGTTTGGTCCTGGGATTCTCCTACGAGCAGTACTTC. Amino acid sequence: CASSLVLGFSYEQYF.

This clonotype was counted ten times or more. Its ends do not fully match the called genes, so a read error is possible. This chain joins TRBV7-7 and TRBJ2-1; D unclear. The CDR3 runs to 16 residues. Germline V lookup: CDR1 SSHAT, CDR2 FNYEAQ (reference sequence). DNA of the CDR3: TGTGCTAGCAGCCCCTCCCCGGCAATCTCCTACAATGAGCAGTTCTTC. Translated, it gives CASSPSPAISYNEQFF.

The CDR3 here is CASSSFPAGGYEQYF. CDR3 DNA: TGTGCCAGCAGCTCCTTCCCCGCAGGCGGGTACGAGCAGTACTTC. The chain employs TRBV11-2 and TRBJ2-7, with TRBD2 as a possible D gene (5 bases). CDR1 and CDR2 from the germline V gene are SGHAT and FQNNGV. CDR3 length equals 15 residues. Trimming removed 4 bases from V and 4 bases from J, with 17 bases in between.

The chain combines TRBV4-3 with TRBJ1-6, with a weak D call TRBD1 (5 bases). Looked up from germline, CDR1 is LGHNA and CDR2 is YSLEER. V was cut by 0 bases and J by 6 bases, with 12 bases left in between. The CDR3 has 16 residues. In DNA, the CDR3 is TGCGCCAGCAGCCAAGATGTCGGGCAGGGTAATTCACCCCTCCACTTT. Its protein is CASSQDVGQGNSPLHF.

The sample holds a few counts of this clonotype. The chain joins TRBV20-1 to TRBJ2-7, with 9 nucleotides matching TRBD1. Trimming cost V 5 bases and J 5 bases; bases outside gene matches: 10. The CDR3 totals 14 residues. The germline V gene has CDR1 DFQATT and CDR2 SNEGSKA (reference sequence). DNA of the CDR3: TGCAGTGCTTTCCGGGACAGGGTTTCTGACGAGCAGTACTTC. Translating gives CSAFRDRVSDEQYF.

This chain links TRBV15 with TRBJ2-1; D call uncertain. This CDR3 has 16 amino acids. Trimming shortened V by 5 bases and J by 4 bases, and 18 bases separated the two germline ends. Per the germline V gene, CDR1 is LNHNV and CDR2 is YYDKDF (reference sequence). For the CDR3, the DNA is TGTGCCACCAGCTATTCACTAACGAAATTGTACAATGAGCAGTTCTTC. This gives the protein CATSYSLTKLYNEQFF.

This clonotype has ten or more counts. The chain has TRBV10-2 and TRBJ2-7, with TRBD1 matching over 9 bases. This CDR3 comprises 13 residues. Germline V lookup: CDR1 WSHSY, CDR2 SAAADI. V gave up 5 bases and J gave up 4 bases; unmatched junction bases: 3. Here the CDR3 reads CASSRDREYEQYF. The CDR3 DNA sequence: TGCGCCAGCAGTCGGGACAGGGAATACGAGCAGTACTTC.